This note documents a single TCR beta chain sequence. Antigen: not known. The germline CDR1 and CDR2 sequences are SNHLY and FYNNEI. The J segment lost 4 bases and the V segment lost 11 bases, leaving 6 bases of the junction unmatched. The CDR3 covers 14 residues. The data derive from a study of T cell responses to AZD1222 COVID-19 vaccine. General study results and limits: Every sample of the repertoires postdated the peak T cell response. There were vaccine-associated CD4 TCRs across spike, dominant at 160-218 and 743-854.

Libraries were prepared by immunoSEQ multiplex PCR; TCRdb keeps only in-frame clonotypes and omits some of them. This table has some 140,000 clones, about 93% appearing once. The sequencing here drew on peripheral blood, taken 28 days after the second AZD1222 dose. The clonotype was recovered from an adult who received the AZD1222 COVID-19 vaccine. This chain links TRBV2 with TRBJ2-5; 14 nucleotides line up with TRBD2. The CDR3, as DNA: TGTGCCCGGACTAGCGGGGGGCCTCGAGAGACCCAGTACTTC. This gives the protein CARTSGGPRETQYF. Variable domain in full (rest from reference TRBV2 and TRBJ2-5): EPEVTQTPSHQVTQMGQEVILRCVPISNHLYFYWYRQILGQKVEFLVSFYNNEISEKSEIFDDQFSVERPDGSNFTLKIRSTKLEDSAMYFCARTSGGPRETQYFGPGTRLLVL.